This T cell receptor (beta chain) was captured in a study of PD-1 blockade in classical Hodgkin lymphoma. Study-level points and caveats: Exclusion applied to patients who initiated nivolumab less than 1 year following ASCT. At baseline, newly diagnosed patients reportedly showed less TCR diversity than healthy donors. Baseline diversity resembling that of newly diagnosed patients was seen in complete responders.

Germline CDR1 is SEHNR and CDR2 is FQNEAQ (reference sequence). V lost 6 bases, J lost 7 bases, and 7 bases stayed unmatched. The CDR3 contains 13 residues. On this clone: The target antigen is unknown.

Only in-frame clones appear in the TCRdb table, and some are missing; sequencing was by immunoSEQ multiplex PCR. The repertoire has approximately 160,000 clones, around 73% of them found once; the top ten carry roughly a tenth. Every patient had relapsed following autologous stem cell transplantation, and cohorts differed in brentuximab vedotin exposure. This specimen consisted of peripheral blood mononuclear cells (PBMCs), obtained before the second cycle of nivolumab. The V call is TRBV7-9, the J call TRBJ1-2; 8 bases map to TRBD1. This TCR derives from a human donor with classical Hodgkin lymphoma. The CDR3 DNA reads TGTGCCAGCAGTCCGACAGGGGTAGCTGGCTACACCTTC. Translating it yields CASSPTGVAGYTF.